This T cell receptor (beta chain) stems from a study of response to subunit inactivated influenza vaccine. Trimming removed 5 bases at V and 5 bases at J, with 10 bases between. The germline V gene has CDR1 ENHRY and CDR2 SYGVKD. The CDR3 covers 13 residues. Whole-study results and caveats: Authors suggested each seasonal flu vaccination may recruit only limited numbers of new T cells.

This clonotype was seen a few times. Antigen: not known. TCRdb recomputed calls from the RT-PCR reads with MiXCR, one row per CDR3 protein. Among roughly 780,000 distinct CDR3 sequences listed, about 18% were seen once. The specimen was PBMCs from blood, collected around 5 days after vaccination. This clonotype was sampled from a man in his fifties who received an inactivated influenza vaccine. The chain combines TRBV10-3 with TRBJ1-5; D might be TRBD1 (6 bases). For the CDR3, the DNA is TGTGCCATCAGTCGGGACACCGATCAGCCCCAGCATTTT. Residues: CAISRDTDQPQHF.